The clone carrying this TCR beta chain was counted only a few times. Its matching antigen is unknown. The data originate from a study of CD8 T cells in ankylosing spondylitis. TCR beta libraries were made by quantitative 5'-RACE with molecular barcodes. MiXCR, applied by TCRdb to the 5' RACE reads, yields one record per CDR3 protein. The sample yields a few hundred thousand distinct CDR3 sequences, 6.5% to 10% seen once. Study results and limitations: Some motif variants had been reported before (in reactive arthritis synovial fluid and blood). Disease-linked clones bore a CD8+ phenotype, appearing relatively rarely in peripheral blood. Characteristic of ankylosing spondylitis blood, it appeared, was a TCR beta motif comprising roughly eight highly homologous variants.

The CDR3 is 15 amino acids. The ends were cut back, 5 bases at V and 4 bases at J, with 18 bases in the middle. Per germline, CDR1 SGHAT and CDR2 FQNNGV. Sequenced sample: blood, either unsorted or a sorted T cell fraction (not recorded which). The J gene is TRBJ2-7, the V gene TRBV11-2; possible D gene TRBD2, 6 bases. The receptor's source is a male donor with ankylosing spondylitis. CDR3 DNA sequence: TGTGCCAGCAGCCCGGACGGGAGAGGTTTGTACGAGCAGTACTTC. This encodes CASSPDGRGLYEQYF.